Following are 20 T cell receptor beta chains from one sample sequenced in a study of blood T cells in healthy people across ages. The second PCR ran about 6 to 11 cycles with a sample-barcoded 5' primer and J-beta primers. One entry per CDR3 protein results from TCRdb running MiXCR on the 5' RACE reads. This sample yields 1.5 million to 2 million distinct CDR3 sequences, of which under 30% are seen a single time; roughly 8.2% belongs to the top ten. Sample: blood. The source is a woman aged 25 to 39 in good health.

This chain joins TRBV20-1 and TRBJ2-3; 7 bases map to TRBD1. V dropped 3 bases and J dropped 9; count of bases not matched to a gene: 15. The CDR3 contains 15 residues. The germline V gene has CDR1 DFQATT and CDR2 SNEGSKA (reference sequence). This CDR3 is CSARWIGDSGGTQYF. CDR3 coding DNA: TGCAGTGCTAGGTGGATAGGGGACAGTGGGGGCACGCAGTATTTT.

The CDR3 is CSVDAGGPTDTQYF. CDR3 DNA sequence: TGCAGCGTTGACGCCGGAGGGCCGACAGATACGCAGTATTTT. The chain carries TRBV29-1 and TRBJ2-3; possible D gene TRBD2, 6 bases. CDR3 length: 14 residues. V shed 3 bases and J shed 3 bases, with 13 bases lying between them. Germline CDR1 and CDR2: SQVTM and ANQGSEA.

V is TRBV29-1 and J is TRBJ1-2; TRBD1 matches 7 bases. This CDR3 region has 12 residues. V gave up 7 bases and J gave up 10 bases; unmatched junction bases: 12. CDR1 SQVTM and CDR2 ANQGSEA come from the germline V gene. CDR3 amino acids: CSESTGSGDYTF. Here the CDR3 DNA reads TGCAGCGAGTCGACAGGGTCGGGAGACTACACCTTC.

This clonotype was seen a single time. V is TRBV6-4 and J is TRBJ2-1; a weak D match, TRBD2 (7 bases). The CDR3 is 16 amino acids. Trimming pared 8 bases from V and 4 bases from J, leaving 21 bases between. The germline gives CDR1 MRHNA, CDR2 SNTAGT. CDR3 nucleotides: TGTGCCAGCGGGAGACATCCGGGGGGCCAATACAATGAGCAGTTCTTC. This encodes CASGRHPGGQYNEQFF.

This clonotype was detected ten times or more. The chain links TRBV11-2 to TRBJ1-2; D perhaps matches TRBD1 (6 bases). V lost 4 bases, J lost 2 bases, and 14 bases lay in between. The CDR3 is 15 amino acids. Per the germline V gene, CDR1 is SGHAT and CDR2 is FQNNGV. CDR3 sequence reads: CASSSFRGQNYGYTF. The DNA for the CDR3 is TGTGCCAGCAGCTCGTTCAGGGGCCAGAACTATGGCTACACCTTC.

This clonotype has more than one count but fewer than ten. This chain joins TRBV3-1 and TRBJ1-5; no reliable D call. CDR3 size: 19 residues. Trimming took 10 bases from V and 0 from J, leaving 28 bases between them. Germline V gene sequence: CDR1 LGHDT, CDR2 YNNKEL (reference sequence). The CDR3, as DNA: TGTGCCAAGGCCCCGACTCCAGTGGGATCATCCTATAGCAATCAGCCCCAGCATTTT. Translating gives CAKAPTPVGSSYSNQPQHF.

This clonotype was observed a handful of times. This chain uses TRBV7-9 with TRBJ2-3, with a possible D match to TRBD2 (6 bases). Germline V gene lookup returns CDR1 SEHNR and CDR2 FQNEAQ (reference sequence). V shed 3 bases and J shed 6 bases, with 16 bases lying between them. The CDR3 length is 15 residues. The CDR3 nucleotides are TGTGCCAGCAGCTTGAGCGGACTACCCGGGGATACGCAGTATTTT. Amino acids: CASSLSGLPGDTQYF.

Ten or more counts support this clonotype. The chain joins TRBV7-2 to TRBJ2-1; tentatively, D is TRBD1 (6 bases). This CDR3 comprises 13 residues. Trimming pared 6 bases from V and 9 bases from J, leaving 15 bases between. CDR1 and CDR2 (germline): SGHTA, FQGNSA. CDR3 in DNA: TGTGCCAGCAGACTTCGAAGGGGGAGTGAGCAGTTCTTC. It encodes CASRLRRGSEQFF.

This clonotype turned up a few times. The V call is TRBV9, the J call TRBJ1-6, with D perhaps matching TRBD1 (5 bases). Germline values: CDR1 SGDLS, CDR2 YYNGEE. The germline V and J ends were trimmed by 2 bases and 10 bases, with 16 bases remaining between them. CDR3 length: 15 residues. The CDR3 reads CASSVTEGARSPLHF. In nucleotides, the CDR3 is TGTGCCAGCAGCGTTACAGAAGGGGCTAGGTCACCCCTCCACTTT. Full variable domain (rest looked up from reference TRBV9 and TRBJ1-6): DSGVTQTPKHLITATGQRVTLRCSPRSGDLSVYWYQQSLDQGLQFLIQYYNGEERAKGNILERFSAQQFPDLHSELNLSSLELGDSALYFCASSVTEGARSPLHFGNGTRLTVT.

The chain carries TRBV6-1 and TRBJ2-3; 8 bases align to TRBD2. CDR1 is MNHNS and CDR2 is SASEGT in the germline V gene. V was pared by 6 bases and J by 1 base, with 12 bases of the junction left unmatched. CDR3 length: 17 amino acids. DNA of the CDR3: TGTGCCAGCAGCCCAGAATCCCTTAGCGGGGGCACAGATACGCAGTATTTT. Its translation: CASSPESLSGGTDTQYF.

This clonotype appeared a few times. The gene calls are TRBV18 and TRBJ1-5, with D maybe TRBD1 (5 bases). The V and J ends lost 3 bases and 5 bases respectively, with 11 bases between them. There are 14 residues in the CDR3. Germline loops: CDR1 KGHSH, CDR2 LQKENI. CDR3: CASSPQGIDQPQHF. The CDR3 DNA sequence: TGTGCCAGCTCACCCCAGGGAATCGATCAGCCCCAGCATTTT.

In the case of this clonotype: One junction end disagrees with the germline gene, perhaps due to a read error. The J gene is TRBJ2-1, the V gene TRBV20-1; TRBD1 matches 9 bases. CDR3 length equals 14 residues. Germline V gene data show CDR1 as DFQATT and CDR2 as SNEGSKA (reference sequence). CDR3: CSASGDREYNGQFF. For the CDR3, the DNA is TGCAGTGCTAGCGGGGACAGGGAATACAATGGGCAGTTCTTC.

The genes are TRBV14 and TRBJ2-1; 7 nucleotides match TRBD2. Germline CDR1 SGHDN, CDR2 FVKESK. V shed 3 bases and J 8 bases; nucleotides not matched to a gene: 13. There are 16 residues in the CDR3. DNA of the CDR3: TGTGCCAGCAGCCATCTCGTAGGACTAGGCGCGTATGAGCAGTTCTTC. It is translated as CASSHLVGLGAYEQFF.

This clonotype showed up just a few times. V and J are TRBV9 and TRBJ2-1; D unclear. Trimming took off 0 bases at V and 4 bases at J, with 5 bases between the two ends. The CDR3 has 13 residues. Looked up from germline, CDR1 is SGDLS and CDR2 is YYNGEE. This CDR3 reads CASSVEQYNEQFF. In DNA, the CDR3 is TGTGCCAGCAGCGTAGAACAATACAATGAGCAGTTCTTC.

This clonotype was counted between two and nine times. The chain has TRBV12-3 or TRBV12-4 and TRBJ2-6; unclear D gene. The V end was cut by 6 bases, the J end by 1 base, with 10 bases between. The CDR3 sequence is 15 residues long. The CDR3 DNA sequence: TGTGCCAGCAGCCCTCCGAAGTCTGGGGCCAACGTCCTGACTTTC. Protein: CASSPPKSGANVLTF.

This clonotype showed up just a few times. At one boundary the junction diverges from the germline segment, which might be a read error. The genes are TRBV7-9 and TRBJ2-5; D is possibly TRBD1 (5 bases). The CDR3 runs to 15 residues. Germline V gene sequence: CDR1 SEHNR, CDR2 FQNEAQ (reference sequence). Here the CDR3 reads CASSLGPRGQETLYF. CDR3 coding DNA: TGTGCCAGCAGTCTGGGGCCAAGAGGTCAAGAGACCCTGTACTTC.

The V call is TRBV6-5, the J call TRBJ1-2; 8 bases are shared with TRBD1. The germline CDR1 and CDR2 sequences are MNHEY and SVGAGI. This CDR3 has 16 amino acids. The junction had 8 bases not matched to a gene; V was cut back by 5 bases and J by 0 bases. CDR3 amino acids: CASSRDRSSANYGYTF. The CDR3 DNA reads as TGTGCCAGCAGTAGGGACAGGTCCTCCGCTAACTATGGCTACACCTTC.

This clonotype has just a few counts. CDR3 in amino acids: CASSIEGANYEQYF. CDR3 in DNA: TGTGCCAGCAGTATTGAAGGGGCAAACTACGAGCAGTACTTC. The chain joins TRBV9 to TRBJ2-7; D might be TRBD1 (5 bases). Germline-derived CDR1 and CDR2 are SGDLS and YYNGEE. V was trimmed by 5 bases and J by 3 bases, leaving 15 bases between them. The CDR3 consists of 14 residues. Full variable domain (outside the CDR3, taken from reference TRBV9 and TRBJ2-7): DSGVTQTPKHLITATGQRVTLRCSPRSGDLSVYWYQQSLDQGLQFLIQYYNGEERAKGNILERFSAQQFPDLHSELNLSSLELGDSALYFCASSIEGANYEQYFGPGTRLTVT.

Only a few counts were recorded for this clonotype. This rearrangement joins TRBV4-1 to TRBJ2-1, with 9 bases aligning to TRBD2. The CDR3 runs 17 residues. The ends lost 1 base at V and 6 bases at J; junction bases unmatched: 10. CDR1 MGHRA and CDR2 YSYEKL come from the germline V gene. The CDR3 nucleotides are TGCGCCAGCAGCCAAGTCGGCGGGGGGGCCATCAGCAATGAGCAGTTCTTC. Translation: CASSQVGGGAISNEQFF.

This clonotype has a count of ten or more. The genes are TRBV30 and TRBJ2-5; D unclear. CDR1 is GTSNPN and CDR2 is SVGIG in the germline V gene (reference sequence). V dropped 0 bases and J dropped 5 bases, with 4 bases sitting between them. The CDR3 consists of 11 residues. The CDR3 is CAWSVDETQYF. CDR3 nucleotides: TGTGCCTGGAGTGTAGACGAGACCCAGTACTTC.